This T cell receptor (beta chain) appears in the sequencing data of a study of blood T cell repertoires in COVID-19 (TCRdb year 2020). With regard to the full study: The collaborator samples originated in the United States, Italy and Spain and spanned the acute and convalescent phases of COVID-19. The prospective study material was composed of cDNA or gDNA derived from T cells, B-cell-depleted T cells, or PBMCs. The dataset comprised deeply sampled blood TCRbeta repertoires from subjects exposed to, actively infected with, or recovered from COVID-19. The repertoires were released in a freely available public database intended as a resource for research on the immune response to SARS-CoV-2. The samples were drawn from two sources: the first 160 participants of the ongoing ImmuneRACE study, and about 1,300 subjects contributed by 6 global collaborators. The sample metadata nearly always contained a de-identified subject ID, COVID-19 status, age in years and sex. Where HLA class I and class II types were available, the types were taken from metadata supplied by the sample provider, not from assay-based typing. The paper's findings and limits, for the study overall: Clinical and demographic metadata were provided uncurated, with the amount varying by source and participant.

The CDR3 runs 15 amino acids, cysteine and phenylalanine included. The DNA shown is the 45-base CDR3, in frame from base 1. The V end gives up 3 bases and the J end 6 bases, leaving 5 bases in the junction not matched to a gene. CDR1 LGHDT and CDR2 YNNKEL were looked up in the germline V gene (reference sequence). Each collaborating institution followed its own protocols to collect whole blood in K2EDTA tubes. For TCRbeta analysis, collaborator samples were shipped as frozen whole blood, as isolated PBMCs, or as DNA extracted from either sample type. Concerning this clone itself: Its antigen target is currently unknown. No base qualities exist here, and no much larger clone lies one base off it.

The immunoSEQ Assay, a bias-controlled multiplex PCR, was used to amplify TCRbeta CDR3 regions from genomic DNA. The published analysis was carried out like this. Within the assay, amplification of reference gene primers was used to estimate how many nucleated cells each sample contained. Sequence reads were collapsed and filtered to measure the absolute abundance of every unique TCRbeta CDR3 rearrangement. Productive Simpson clonality was computed per sample as the square root of Simpson's diversity index over productive rearrangements. Not all clones reach the TCRdb copy of this immuneACCESS table, which keeps in-frame sequences only. Checked studies attribute under half of the gap to unresolved V genes and leave the rest unexplained. V and J calls and clone size follow that table, whereas D and trimming were derived from the DNA. The sample includes 39,000 or so clones, with approximately 81% observed a single time. Over 8% of the sample is taken by the ten largest.

This sequence was found in a man aged 55 to 70 in a cohort sampled during active COVID-19. Material for sequencing was peripheral blood. Recombination joined TRBV3-1 (or the pseudogene TRBV3-2) with TRBJ1-5; the junction holds 10 bases that match TRBD1. At the DNA level, the sequence is TGTGCCAGCAGCCATGGGACAGGGGATTTTCAGCCCCAGCATTTT. This codes for CASSHGTGDFQPQHF.